One sample yielded the 13 T cell receptor beta chains listed below, sequenced in a study of T cell responses to AZD1222 COVID-19 vaccine. Sequenced by immunoSEQ multiplex PCR; TCRdb stores in-frame clones only, minus some. The sample lists roughly 100,000 clones, more than 70% occurring once. Sequenced material: peripheral blood, taken on day 0 of AZD1222 vaccination. These receptors all stem from an adult in good health.

The V gene is TRBV7-2, the J gene TRBJ2-7; D is ambiguous. Germline lookup yields CDR1 SGHTA and CDR2 FQGNSA. Trimming removed 0 bases from V and 2 bases from J, with 5 bases in between. This CDR3 spans 13 amino acids. The CDR3 spells CASSLATPYEQYF. In DNA form, the CDR3 reads TGTGCCAGCAGCTTAGCGACCCCCTACGAGCAGTACTTC.

The CDR3 region is CASLGTAASWDIQYF. The CDR3 DNA follows: TGTGCCAGCCTCGGGACCGCAGCTTCTTGGGACATTCAGTACTTC. V gene TRBV6-6 combines with J gene TRBJ2-4, with D possibly called TRBD1 or TRBD2 (5 bases each). The CDR3 runs to 15 residues. Trimming removed 8 bases at V and 8 bases at J, with 22 bases between. The germline gives CDR1 MNHNY, CDR2 SVGAGI (reference sequence).

The rearrangement joins TRBV30 to TRBJ2-7, with 10 bases aligning to TRBD1. Germline loops: CDR1 GTSNPN, CDR2 SVGIG (reference sequence). The V segment lost 5 bases and the J segment 2 bases; nucleotides outside the gene matches: 6. This CDR3 contains 14 residues. This CDR3 reads CAWATGTGAYEQYF. CDR3 nucleotide sequence: TGTGCCTGGGCGACCGGGACAGGGGCCTACGAGCAGTACTTC.

This CDR3 reads CASSAPGQGTVSNQPQHF. The CDR3 DNA sequence: TGTGCCAGCAGCGCCCCGGGACAGGGAACCGTGAGCAATCAGCCCCAGCATTTT. The chain is built from TRBV6-2 or TRBV6-3 and TRBJ1-5, with 9 bases aligning to TRBD1. This CDR3 is built from 18 residues. From germline, CDR1 is MNHEY and CDR2 SVGEGT. After removal of 6 bases from V and 1 base from J, the junction contained 13 bases not matched to a gene.

The J gene is TRBJ1-2, the V gene TRBV6-5; the D is unclear. The CDR3 is made up of 14 amino acids. The V end was cut by 2 bases, the J end by 4 bases, with 11 bases between. Germline CDR1 MNHEY, CDR2 SVGAGI. DNA of the CDR3: TGTGCCAGCAGTTACCTTTCCGGACTCTATGGCTACACCTTC. This codes for CASSYLSGLYGYTF.

This clone was observed once. The gene calls are TRBV9 and TRBJ2-3; TRBD2 matches at 10 bases. In germline, CDR1 is SGDLS, CDR2 YYNGEE. This CDR3 has 15 residues. With 2 bases clipped from V and 1 base from J, the junction kept 1 base outside the gene matches. The CDR3 nucleotides read TGTGCCAGCAGCGTGGGGACTAGCGGCACAGATACGCAGTATTTT. Translating it yields CASSVGTSGTDTQYF. Looking up the rest from reference TRBV9 and TRBJ2-3 gives the full variable domain: DSGVTQTPKHLITATGQRVTLRCSPRSGDLSVYWYQQSLDQGLQFLIQYYNGEERAKGNILERFSAQQFPDLHSELNLSSLELGDSALYFCASSVGTSGTDTQYFGPGTRLTVL.

With respect to this clone: The junction shows a germline mismatch at one end, possibly a read error. The rearrangement links TRBV24-1 to TRBJ1-1; D possibly corresponds to TRBD1 (5 bases). The CDR3 runs 11 residues. Germline values: CDR1 KGHDR, CDR2 SFDVKD. The CDR3 bases are TGTGCCACCAGGGGGAGGGGCTGGGTCGCCTTT. Protein: CATRGRGWVAF.

J is TRBJ2-3 and V is TRBV18; TRBD1 matches at 8 bases. J gave up 0 bases and V 2 bases, and 10 bases lay outside the gene matches. The length of the CDR3 is 18 residues. The germline V gene encodes CDR1 KGHSH and CDR2 LQKENI. CDR3 in DNA: TGTGCCAGCTCACCATACCGAGGGACAGGAGCTAGCACAGATACGCAGTATTTT. This encodes CASSPYRGTGASTDTQYF.

This chain joins TRBV28 and TRBJ1-1, with unresolved D. The ends were cut back, 6 bases at V and 6 bases at J, with 8 bases in the middle. This CDR3 has 11 amino acids. Germline CDR1 MDHEN, CDR2 SYDVKM. The CDR3 nucleotides are TGTGCCAGCAGGGGTCGGCCTGAAGCTTTCTTT. As protein: CASRGRPEAFF.

V is TRBV6-5 and J is TRBJ1-4; 8 bases agree with TRBD1. Germline CDR1 and CDR2: MNHEY and SVGAGI. This CDR3 is 14 amino acids long. The V gene end was trimmed by 2 bases and the J gene end by 11 bases; junction bases not matched to a gene: 7. The CDR3 reads CASSYTRGQGKLFF. The CDR3 bases are TGTGCCAGCAGTTACACACGCGGACAGGGTAAACTGTTTTTT.

The rearrangement links TRBV27 to TRBJ1-2; a possible D gene is TRBD1 (6 bases). Germline V gene lookup returns CDR1 MNHEY and CDR2 SMNVEV (reference sequence). Trimming took 6 bases from V and 6 from J, leaving 17 bases between them. The CDR3 has 14 residues. CDR3 protein: CASSQTRGGHGYTF. CDR3 coding DNA: TGTGCCAGCAGCCAGACCAGGGGAGGGCATGGCTACACCTTC.

The V gene is TRBV5-6, the J gene TRBJ1-3, with D perhaps TRBD1 (5 bases). Germline CDR1 SGHDT, CDR2 YYEEEE. CDR3 length: 14 residues. V was shortened by 2 bases and J by 4 bases, with 10 bases between the two germline ends. The CDR3 region has the DNA TGTGCCAGCAGCTTTCAGGGTGTCGGAAACACCATATATTTT. Translating gives CASSFQGVGNTIYF.

The chain has TRBV5-1 and TRBJ1-6, with 9 bases aligning to TRBD1. The V gene's germline CDR1 is SGHRS and CDR2 YFSETQ. This CDR3 spans 15 amino acids. The trim removed 2 bases at V and 7 bases at J, leaving 4 bases unmatched. The CDR3 loop reads CASSFNRGRNSPLHF. As DNA, the CDR3 is TGCGCCAGCAGCTTCAACAGGGGGCGCAATTCACCCCTCCACTTT. The whole variable domain, remainder taken from reference TRBV5-1 and TRBJ1-6, is KAGVTQTPRYLIKTRGQQVTLSCSPISGHRSVSWYQQTPGQGLQFLFEYFSETQRNKGNFPGRFSGRQFSNSRSEMNVSTLELGDSALYLCASSFNRGRNSPLHFGNGTRLTVT.